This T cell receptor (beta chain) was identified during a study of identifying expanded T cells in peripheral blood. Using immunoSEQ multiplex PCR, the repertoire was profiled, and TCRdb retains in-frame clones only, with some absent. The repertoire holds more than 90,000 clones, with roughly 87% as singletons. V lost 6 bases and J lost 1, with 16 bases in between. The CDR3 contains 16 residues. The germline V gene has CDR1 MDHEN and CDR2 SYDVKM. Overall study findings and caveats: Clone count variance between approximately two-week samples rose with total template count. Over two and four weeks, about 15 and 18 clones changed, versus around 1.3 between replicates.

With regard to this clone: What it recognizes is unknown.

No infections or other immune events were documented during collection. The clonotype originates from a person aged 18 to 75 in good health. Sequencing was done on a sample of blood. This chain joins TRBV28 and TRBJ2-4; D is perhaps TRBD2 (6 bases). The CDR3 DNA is TGTGCCAGCAGCAAGTGGGGGGACGGGGCCAAAAACATTCAGTACTTC. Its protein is CASSKWGDGAKNIQYF.